The clone carrying this TCR beta chain appeared many times. Antigen: not known. The data stem from a study of human T cells and chemical hapten exposure. Study overall: Per-sample TCR yield variation was attributed mainly to small pooled library volume differences. Study outcomes and limitations: DPC sensitization produced no change in TCRs with frequency above 1 in 1000.

V was pared by 3 bases and J by 0 bases, with 15 bases between. There are 17 residues in the CDR3. The V gene's germline CDR1 is SGDLS and CDR2 YYNGEE. Unique molecular identifiers were linked by the library to individual cDNA molecules. Study processing details: Sampled TCR counts reached a median of approximately 100,000 per sample, with values ranging from about 23,224 to 700,000. TCRdb re-analysed the 5' RACE reads in MiXCR, keeping a single row per CDR3 protein. These V and J calls are TCRdb output, not the study's own analysis. The table has 150,000 or so distinct CDR3 sequences, about 4.3% seen once. Someone pulled total RNA out of unfractionated whole blood.

The receptor was isolated from a female donor in good health. The V call is TRBV9, the J call TRBJ2-2; maybe TRBD2 (7 bases). In DNA form, the CDR3 reads TGTGCCAGCAGCGCGAAGGGGGGGGGGTCGAACACCGGGGAGCTGTTTTTT. Translated, it gives CASSAKGGGSNTGELFF.